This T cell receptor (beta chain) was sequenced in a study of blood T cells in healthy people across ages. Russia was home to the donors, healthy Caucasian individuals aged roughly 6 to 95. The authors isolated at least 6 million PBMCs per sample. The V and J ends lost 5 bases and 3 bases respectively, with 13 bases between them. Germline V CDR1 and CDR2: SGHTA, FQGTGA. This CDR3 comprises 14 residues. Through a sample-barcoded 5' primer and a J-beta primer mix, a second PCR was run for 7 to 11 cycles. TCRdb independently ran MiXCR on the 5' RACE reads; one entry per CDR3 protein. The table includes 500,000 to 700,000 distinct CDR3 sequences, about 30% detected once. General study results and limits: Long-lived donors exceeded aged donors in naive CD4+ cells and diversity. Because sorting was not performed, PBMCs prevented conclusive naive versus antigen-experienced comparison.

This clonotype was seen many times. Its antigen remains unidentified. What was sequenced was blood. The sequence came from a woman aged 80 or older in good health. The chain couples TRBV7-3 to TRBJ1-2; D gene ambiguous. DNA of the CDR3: TGTGCCAGCAGCCCCCGGGTCGGAGACTATGGCTACACCTTC. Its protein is CASSPRVGDYGYTF.